These 19 T cell receptor beta chains share one sample of origin, sequenced in a study of shared clonotypes between healthy human individuals. Using immunoSEQ multiplex PCR, the repertoire was profiled, and TCRdb retains in-frame clones only, with some absent. The sample lists approximately 110,000 clones; roughly 70% were seen once. Sequencing used memory CD8+ T cells sorted from blood. Regarding subset: CD45RO+ cells pooled with CCR7-negative TemRA cells. The receptor set was obtained from a woman in her thirties in good health.

Many counts were recorded for this clone. The chain is built from TRBV14 and TRBJ2-7, with a weak D call TRBD1 (5 bases). V was shortened by 0 bases and J by 4 bases, with 10 bases between the two germline ends. The CDR3 consists of 14 residues. Germline V gene data show CDR1 as SGHDN and CDR2 as FVKESK. The CDR3 reads CASSQEPDRYEQYF. In DNA form, the CDR3 reads TGTGCCAGCAGCCAAGAGCCTGACAGATACGAGCAGTACTTC. Variable domain in full (rest from reference TRBV14 and TRBJ2-7): EAGVTQFPSHSVIEKGQTVTLRCDPISGHDNLYWYRRVMGKEIKFLLHFVKESKQDESGMPNNRFLAERTGGTYSTLKVQPAELEDSGVYFCASSQEPDRYEQYFGPGTRLTVT.

In this sample, this clone turned up a few times. This chain links TRBV28 with TRBJ2-7; 8 bases agree with TRBD2. Germline V lookup: CDR1 MDHEN, CDR2 SYDVKM. Losses at the gene ends were 3 bases for V and 0 bases for J; bases not matched to a gene: 1. CDR3 length: 14 residues. The DNA for the CDR3 is TGTGCCAGCAGTTTCGGGACTAGCTCCTACGAGCAGTACTTC. Translating gives CASSFGTSSYEQYF. The full variable domain, with the rest looked up from reference TRBV28 and TRBJ2-7, is DVKVTQSSRYLVKRTGEKVFLECVQDMDHENMFWYRQDPGLGLRLIYFSYDVKMKEKGDIPEGYSVSREKKERFSLILESASTNQTSMYLCASSFGTSSYEQYFGPGTRLTVT.

The chain links TRBV11-2 to TRBJ1-1; D gene ambiguous. The V end was cut by 3 bases, the J end by 6 bases, with 14 bases between. Germline V gene data show CDR1 as SGHAT and CDR2 as FQNNGV. The CDR3 sequence is 14 residues long. The CDR3 is CASSLGRGWPEAFF. CDR3 in DNA: TGTGCCAGCAGCTTGGGCCGGGGTTGGCCTGAAGCTTTCTTT.

As regards this clone: The same CDR3 can be traced to other DNA sequences in this sample. This chain uses TRBV10-2 with TRBJ2-7; the D gene is possibly TRBD1 (5 bases). The CDR3 has 13 amino acids. Germline lookup yields CDR1 WSHSY and CDR2 SAAADI. Trimming took 0 bases from V and 5 from J, leaving 8 bases between them. This CDR3 is CASSESDSHEQYF. The CDR3, as DNA: TGCGCCAGCAGTGAGTCAGACAGCCACGAGCAGTACTTC.

This clone occurred a few times. The chain is built from TRBV9 and TRBJ2-3; D is perhaps TRBD2 (6 bases). Between the trimmed V and J ends, which lost 2 bases and 2 bases, there was a span of 15 bases. Germline V gene sequence: CDR1 SGDLS, CDR2 YYNGEE. The CDR3 totals 16 residues. Here the CDR3 reads CASSVPRDFNTDTQYF. The CDR3 nucleotides are TGTGCCAGCAGCGTTCCCCGGGACTTTAACACAGATACGCAGTATTTT.

The J gene is TRBJ1-5, the V gene TRBV4-1, with D unclear. Germline V CDR1 and CDR2: MGHRA, YSYEKL. The CDR3 has 16 amino acids. The V end was cut by 1 base, the J end by 3 bases, with 13 bases between. CDR3 in amino acids: CASSQVVGPFNQPQHF. The CDR3 bases are TGCGCCAGCAGCCAAGTCGTGGGTCCTTTCAATCAGCCCCAGCATTTT.

The table lists this clone with a count of one. Other DNA sequences in the same sample also yield this CDR3. The V and J genes are TRBV7-9 and TRBJ1-5, with unresolved D. The V end was cut by 5 bases, the J end by 2 bases, with 13 bases between. From germline, CDR1 is SEHNR and CDR2 FQNEAQ (reference sequence). The CDR3 is made up of 15 amino acids. The CDR3 region is CASSPQGAGNQPQHF. Here the CDR3 DNA reads TGTGCCAGCAGCCCTCAAGGAGCAGGCAATCAGCCCCAGCATTTT. The complete variable domain, with remaining parts taken from reference TRBV7-9 and TRBJ1-5, reads DTGVSQNPRHKITKRGQNVTFRCDPISEHNRLYWYRQTLGQGPEFLTYFQNEAQLEKSRLLSDRFSAERPKGSFSTLEIQRTEQGDSAMYLCASSPQGAGNQPQHFGDGTRLSIL.

This clone came up once. The chain employs TRBV25-1 and TRBJ2-1; TRBD2 matches at 11 bases. The length of the CDR3 is 18 residues. CDR1 is MGHDK and CDR2 is SYGVNS in the germline V gene. With 5 bases clipped from V and 0 bases from J, the junction kept 9 bases outside the gene matches. The CDR3 loop is CASSQRTSGSSSYNEQFF. As DNA, the CDR3 is TGTGCCAGCAGTCAACGGACTAGCGGGTCGAGCTCCTACAATGAGCAGTTCTTC.

The genes are TRBV5-1 and TRBJ1-3, with D hard to call. The CDR3 totals 16 residues. V was cut by 1 base and J by 0 bases, with 11 bases left in between. Germline assignment: CDR1 SGHRS and CDR2 YFSETQ. CDR3 sequence (DNA): TGCGCCAGCAGCTTGTGGGCGGTAGACTCTGGAAACACCATATATTTT. The encoded protein is CASSLWAVDSGNTIYF. The whole variable domain, filled in from reference TRBV5-1 and TRBJ1-3, reads KAGVTQTPRYLIKTRGQQVTLSCSPISGHRSVSWYQQTPGQGLQFLFEYFSETQRNKGNFPGRFSGRQFSNSRSEMNVSTLELGDSALYLCASSLWAVDSGNTIYFGEGSWLTVV.

The chain employs TRBV7-9 and TRBJ2-7, with D perhaps matching TRBD2 (6 bases). Germline CDR1 SEHNR, CDR2 FQNEAQ (reference sequence). The length of the CDR3 is 17 residues. Trimming pared 1 base from V and 7 bases from J, leaving 23 bases between. The DNA for the CDR3 is TGTGCCAGCAGCTTAGAATTCGTTGAGGCGGGAACAGGAGAGCAGTACTTC. This sequence encodes CASSLEFVEAGTGEQYF.

The CDR3 sequence is CASSVGPPGLAAYEQYF. The CDR3 DNA is TGTGCCAGCAGCGTAGGGCCACCGGGACTAGCGGCTTACGAGCAGTACTTC. The rearrangement uses TRBV9 and TRBJ2-7, with 11 bases matching TRBD2. V dropped 0 bases and J dropped 4; count of bases not matched to a gene: 9. Germline V gene sequence: CDR1 SGDLS, CDR2 YYNGEE. This CDR3 has 17 residues.

The rearrangement joins TRBV7-2 to TRBJ2-3; possibly TRBD2 for D (5 bases). V lost 1 base to trimming and J lost 4 bases, with 15 bases between them. Germline loops: CDR1 SGHTA, CDR2 FQGNSA. The CDR3 contains 16 residues. DNA of the CDR3: TGTGCCAGCAGCTTAGGGCTAGCCTTAAGCGCAGATACGCAGTATTTT. It yields the protein CASSLGLALSADTQYF. Complete variable domain (other parts from reference TRBV7-2 and TRBJ2-3): GAGVSQSPSNKVTEKGKDVELRCDPISGHTALYWYRQSLGQGLEFLIYFQGNSAPDKSGLPSDRFSAERTGGSVSTLTIQRTQQEDSAVYLCASSLGLALSADTQYFGPGTRLTVL.

CDR3 sequence (DNA): TGTGCCAGCAGCCTGCGGGATATTCAGTACTTC. This encodes CASSLRDIQYF. The J gene is TRBJ2-4, the V gene TRBV7-2; the D gene is possibly TRBD2 (6 bases). Trimming shortened V by 5 bases and J by 10 bases, and 9 bases separated the two germline ends. Per the germline V gene, CDR1 is SGHTA and CDR2 is FQGNSA. This CDR3 has 11 amino acids.

The chain couples TRBV25-1 to TRBJ1-4; no firm D call. CDR3 size: 13 residues. The V gene's germline CDR1 is MGHDK and CDR2 SYGVNS. V was shortened by 4 bases and J by 8 bases, with 11 bases between the two germline ends. The CDR3 spells CASSVGWAEKLFF. The CDR3 DNA sequence: TGTGCCAGCAGTGTGGGGTGGGCCGAAAAACTGTTTTTT.

Turning to this clone: Other DNA sequences in the sample encode the same CDR3. The chain couples TRBV9 to TRBJ2-5, with unresolved D. With 0 bases removed from V and 1 base from J, the gap between germline ends came to 7 bases. In germline, CDR1 is SGDLS, CDR2 YYNGEE. This CDR3 contains 14 residues. The CDR3 nucleotides read TGTGCCAGCAGCGTAGGAGGTACCCAAGAGACCCAGTACTTC. Translated, it gives CASSVGGTQETQYF.

V and J are TRBV4-1 and TRBJ2-7, with 7 bases that match TRBD2. The CDR3 is 16 residues long. The V and J ends lost 3 bases and 3 bases, in that order; junction bases with no gene match: 11. CDR1 is MGHRA, CDR2 YSYEKL, per germline. The CDR3 sequence is CASSQLIGGSFYEQYF. In nucleotides, the CDR3 is TGCGCCAGCAGCCAGTTGATTGGCGGGAGTTTCTACGAGCAGTACTTC.

V is TRBV4-1 and J is TRBJ2-5, with D possibly being TRBD2 (6 bases). The CDR3 sequence is 14 residues long. Germline V gene data show CDR1 as MGHRA and CDR2 as YSYEKL. Deletions cut 5 bases from V and 3 bases from J, with 13 bases between. CDR3 amino acids: CASSDGRLEETQYF. CDR3 bases: TGCGCCAGCAGCGACGGGAGATTGGAAGAGACCCAGTACTTC.

V usage is TRBV25-1 and J usage is TRBJ1-1; 7 positions match TRBD1. This CDR3 has 13 residues. Germline V gene data show CDR1 as MGHDK and CDR2 as SYGVNS. With 4 bases clipped from V and 1 base from J, the junction kept 0 bases outside the gene matches. CDR3 in amino acids: CASSGQGNTEAFF. The DNA for the CDR3 is TGTGCCAGCAGTGGACAGGGGAACACTGAAGCTTTCTTT.

The gene calls are TRBV2 and TRBJ2-1; TRBD2 aligns across 11 bases. CDR1 and CDR2 from the germline V gene are SNHLY and FYNNEI. The V gene end was trimmed by 8 bases and the J gene end by 13 bases; junction bases not matched to a gene: 16. This CDR3 region has 15 residues. The DNA for the CDR3 is TGTGCCAGCCACCCACTAGCGGGAGTGCCCCTCCGACAGTTCTTC. Residues: CASHPLAGVPLRQFF.